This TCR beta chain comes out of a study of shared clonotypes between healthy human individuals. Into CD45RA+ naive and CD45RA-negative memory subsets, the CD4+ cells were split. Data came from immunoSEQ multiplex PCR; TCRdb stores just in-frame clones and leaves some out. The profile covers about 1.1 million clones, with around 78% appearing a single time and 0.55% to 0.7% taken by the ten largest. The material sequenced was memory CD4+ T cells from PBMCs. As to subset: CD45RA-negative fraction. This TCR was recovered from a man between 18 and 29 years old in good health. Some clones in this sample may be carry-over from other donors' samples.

CDR3 DNA sequence: TGTGCCAGCAGCTTTTATGAGGGGGAGACCTACAATGAGCAGTTCTTC. Amino acid sequence: CASSFYEGETYNEQFF. The rearrangement links TRBV5-6 to TRBJ2-1, with D possibly TRBD1 on 6 matching bases. The V end lost 2 bases, the J end lost 2 bases, and 14 bases lay between the germline ends. The CDR3 has 16 amino acids. Germline V CDR1 and CDR2: SGHDT, YYEEEE.